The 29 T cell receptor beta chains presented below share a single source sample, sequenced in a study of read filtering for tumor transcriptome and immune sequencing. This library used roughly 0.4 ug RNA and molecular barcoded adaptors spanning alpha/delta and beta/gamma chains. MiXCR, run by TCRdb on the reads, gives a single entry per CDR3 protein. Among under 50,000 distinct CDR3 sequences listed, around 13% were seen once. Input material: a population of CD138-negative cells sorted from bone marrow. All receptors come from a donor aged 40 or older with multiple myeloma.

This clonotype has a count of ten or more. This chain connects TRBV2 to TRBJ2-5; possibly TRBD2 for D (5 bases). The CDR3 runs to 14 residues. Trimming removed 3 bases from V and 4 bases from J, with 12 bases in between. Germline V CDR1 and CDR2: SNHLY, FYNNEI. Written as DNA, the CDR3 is TGTGCCAGCAGTGAGGGAGAACAGCCAGAGACCCAGTACTTC. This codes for CASSEGEQPETQYF.

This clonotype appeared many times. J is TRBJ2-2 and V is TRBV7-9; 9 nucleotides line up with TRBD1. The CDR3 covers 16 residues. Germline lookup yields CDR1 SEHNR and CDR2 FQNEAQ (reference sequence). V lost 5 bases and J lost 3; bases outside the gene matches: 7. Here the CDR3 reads CASSPNRGQDTGELFF. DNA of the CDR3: TGTGCCAGCAGCCCTAACAGGGGGCAGGACACCGGGGAGCTGTTTTTT.

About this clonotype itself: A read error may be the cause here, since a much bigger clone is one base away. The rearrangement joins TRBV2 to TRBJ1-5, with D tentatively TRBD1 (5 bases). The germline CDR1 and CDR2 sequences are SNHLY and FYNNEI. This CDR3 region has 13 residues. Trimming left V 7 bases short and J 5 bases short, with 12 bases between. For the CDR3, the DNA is TGTGCCAGCACCAGGGTTCCCGATCAGCCCCAGCATTTT. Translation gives CASTRVPDQPQHF.

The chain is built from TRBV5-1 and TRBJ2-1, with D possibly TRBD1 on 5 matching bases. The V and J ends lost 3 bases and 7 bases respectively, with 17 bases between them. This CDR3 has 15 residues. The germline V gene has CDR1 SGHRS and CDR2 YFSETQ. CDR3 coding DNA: TGCGCCAGCAGCTCAGGGTTTATCACCGAGAATGAGCAGTTCTTC. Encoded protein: CASSSGFITENEQFF.

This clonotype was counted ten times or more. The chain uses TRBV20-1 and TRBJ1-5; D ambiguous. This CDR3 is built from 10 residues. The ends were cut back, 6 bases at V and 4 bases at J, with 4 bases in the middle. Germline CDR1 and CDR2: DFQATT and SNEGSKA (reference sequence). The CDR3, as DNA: TGCAGTGCCGGGAATCAGCCCCAGCATTTT. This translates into CSAGNQPQHF.

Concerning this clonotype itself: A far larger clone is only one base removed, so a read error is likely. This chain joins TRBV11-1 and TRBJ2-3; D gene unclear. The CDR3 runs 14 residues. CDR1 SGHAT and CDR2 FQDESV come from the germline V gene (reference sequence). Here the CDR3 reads CASCLVDGSDTQYF. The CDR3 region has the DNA TGTGCCAGCTGCTTAGTGGACGGATCAGATACGCAGTATTTT.

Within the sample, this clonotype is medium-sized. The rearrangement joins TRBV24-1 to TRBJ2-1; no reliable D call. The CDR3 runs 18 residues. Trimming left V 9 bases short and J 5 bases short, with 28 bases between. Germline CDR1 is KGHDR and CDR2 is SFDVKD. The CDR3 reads CATSPRAEVYLTHNEQFF. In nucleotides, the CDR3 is TGTGCCACCTCTCCTCGGGCAGAAGTCTACCTGACTCACAATGAGCAGTTCTTC.

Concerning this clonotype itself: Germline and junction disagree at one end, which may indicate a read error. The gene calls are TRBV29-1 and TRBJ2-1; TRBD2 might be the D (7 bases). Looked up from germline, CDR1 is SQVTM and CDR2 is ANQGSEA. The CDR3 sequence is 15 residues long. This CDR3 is CSVELVGGGYSEQFF. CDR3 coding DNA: TGCAGCGTTGAATTGGTAGGGGGAGGGTACAGTGAGCAGTTCTTC.

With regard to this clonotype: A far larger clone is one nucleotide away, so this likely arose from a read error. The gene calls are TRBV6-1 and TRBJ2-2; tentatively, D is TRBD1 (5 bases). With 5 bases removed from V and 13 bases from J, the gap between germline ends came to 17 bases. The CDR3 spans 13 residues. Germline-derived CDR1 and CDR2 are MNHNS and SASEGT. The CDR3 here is CASSLRPLRGLFF. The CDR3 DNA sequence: TGTGCCAGCAGTTTGCGACCCCTTAGGGGGCTGTTTTTT.

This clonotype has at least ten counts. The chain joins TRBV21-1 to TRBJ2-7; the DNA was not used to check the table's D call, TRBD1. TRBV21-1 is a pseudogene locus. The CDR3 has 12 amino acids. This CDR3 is CASNQGSYEQYF. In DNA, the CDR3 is TGTGCCAGCAACCAGGGTTCCTACGAGCAGTACTTC.

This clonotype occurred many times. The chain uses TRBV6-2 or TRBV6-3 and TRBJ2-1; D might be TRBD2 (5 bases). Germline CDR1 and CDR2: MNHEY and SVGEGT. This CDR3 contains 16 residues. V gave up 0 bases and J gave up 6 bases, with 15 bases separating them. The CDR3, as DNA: TGTGCCAGCAGTTACTCGGGCCTGATCGGAGGCAATGAGCAGTTCTTC. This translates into CASSYSGLIGGNEQFF.

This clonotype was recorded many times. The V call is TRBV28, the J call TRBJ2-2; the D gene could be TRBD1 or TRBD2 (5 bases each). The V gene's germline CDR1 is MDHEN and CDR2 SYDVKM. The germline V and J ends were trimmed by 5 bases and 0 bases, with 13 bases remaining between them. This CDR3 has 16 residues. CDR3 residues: CASSITGTANTGELFF. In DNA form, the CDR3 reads TGTGCCAGCAGTATCACCGGGACGGCGAACACCGGGGAGCTGTTTTTT.

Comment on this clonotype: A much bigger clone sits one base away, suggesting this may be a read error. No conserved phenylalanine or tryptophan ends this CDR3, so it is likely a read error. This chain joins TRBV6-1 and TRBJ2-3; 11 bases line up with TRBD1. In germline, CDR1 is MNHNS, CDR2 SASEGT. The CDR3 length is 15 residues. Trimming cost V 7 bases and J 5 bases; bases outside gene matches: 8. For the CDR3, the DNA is TGTGCCAGCAAACACGGACAGGGGGCTGGAGATACGCAGTATCTT. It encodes CASKHGQGAGDTQYL.

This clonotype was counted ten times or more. The CDR3 DNA sequence: TGTGCCAGCAGTTACTCGATATCCCGAGGGACTAGCGGGAGGAAGCAGTTCTTC. Amino acid sequence: CASSYSISRGTSGRKQFF. The V and J genes are TRBV6-5 and TRBJ2-1, with 15 nucleotides matching TRBD2. Trimming at V came to 0 bases and at J to 11 bases, leaving 11 bases not matched to a gene. The CDR3 covers 18 residues. Germline V gene sequence: CDR1 MNHEY, CDR2 SVGAGI.

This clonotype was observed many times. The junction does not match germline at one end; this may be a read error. The CDR3 region has the DNA TGCGCCAGCAGCCCAGAGCGGGATTTGCACTTC. Protein product: CASSPERDLHF. The gene calls are TRBV5-1 and TRBJ2-5; 7 bases agree with TRBD2. The V gene's germline CDR1 is SGHRS and CDR2 YFSETQ. The CDR3 runs 11 residues.

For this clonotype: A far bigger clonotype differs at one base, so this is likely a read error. The CDR3 sequence: CASSLASSGTYNEQYF. The CDR3 DNA is TGTGCCAGCAGCTTAGCATCTAGCGGGACCTACAATGAGCAGTACTTC. The chain employs TRBV7-2 and TRBJ2-7, with 9 nucleotides matching TRBD2. Germline CDR1 reads SGHTA; CDR2 reads FQGNSA. The junction had 10 bases not matched to a gene; V was cut back by 0 bases and J by 7 bases. This CDR3 is 16 amino acids long. The complete variable domain, with remaining parts taken from reference TRBV7-2 and TRBJ2-7, reads GAGVSQSPSNKVTEKGKDVELRCDPISGHTALYWYRQSLGQGLEFLIYFQGNSAPDKSGLPSDRFSAERTGGSVSTLTIQRTQQEDSAVYLCASSLASSGTYNEQYFGPGTRLTVT.

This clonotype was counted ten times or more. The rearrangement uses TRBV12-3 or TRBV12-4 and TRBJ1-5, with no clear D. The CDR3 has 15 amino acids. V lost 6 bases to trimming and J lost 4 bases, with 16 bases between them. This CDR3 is CASRPTRPGNQPQHF. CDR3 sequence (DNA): TGTGCCAGCAGGCCAACACGACCCGGTAATCAGCCCCAGCATTTT.

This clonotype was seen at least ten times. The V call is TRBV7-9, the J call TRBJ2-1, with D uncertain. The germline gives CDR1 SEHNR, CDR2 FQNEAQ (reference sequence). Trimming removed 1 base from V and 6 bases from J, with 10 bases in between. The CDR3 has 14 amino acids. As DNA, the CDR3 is TGTGCCAGCAGCTTAGTTGATTTCCTCAATGAGCAGTTCTTC. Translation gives CASSLVDFLNEQFF.

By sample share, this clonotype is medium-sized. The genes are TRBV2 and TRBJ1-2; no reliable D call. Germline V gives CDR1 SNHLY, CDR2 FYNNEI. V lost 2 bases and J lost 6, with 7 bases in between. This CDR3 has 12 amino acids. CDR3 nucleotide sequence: TGTGCCAGCAGTGAACGCGGTAATGGCTACACCTTC. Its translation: CASSERGNGYTF.

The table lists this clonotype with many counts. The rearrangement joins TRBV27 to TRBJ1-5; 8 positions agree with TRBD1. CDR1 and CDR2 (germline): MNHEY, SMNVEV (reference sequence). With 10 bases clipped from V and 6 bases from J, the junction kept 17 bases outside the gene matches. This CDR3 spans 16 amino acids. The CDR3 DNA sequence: TGTGCCACCAAGGCGACAGGGGTTGGGGGTAGTCAGCCCCAGCATTTT. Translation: CATKATGVGGSQPQHF.

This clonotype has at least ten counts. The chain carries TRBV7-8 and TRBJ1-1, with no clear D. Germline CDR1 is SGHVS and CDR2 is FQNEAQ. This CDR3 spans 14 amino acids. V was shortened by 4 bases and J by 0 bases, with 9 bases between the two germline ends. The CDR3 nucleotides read TGTGCCAGCAGCTCTGACGACATGAACACTGAAGCTTTCTTT. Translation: CASSSDDMNTEAFF.

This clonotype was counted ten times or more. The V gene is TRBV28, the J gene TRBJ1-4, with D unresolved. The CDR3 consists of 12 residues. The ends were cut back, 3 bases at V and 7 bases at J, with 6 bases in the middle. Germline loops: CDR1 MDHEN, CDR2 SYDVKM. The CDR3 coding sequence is TGTGCCAGCAGTTTGATCCCTGAAAAACTGTTTTTT. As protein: CASSLIPEKLFF.

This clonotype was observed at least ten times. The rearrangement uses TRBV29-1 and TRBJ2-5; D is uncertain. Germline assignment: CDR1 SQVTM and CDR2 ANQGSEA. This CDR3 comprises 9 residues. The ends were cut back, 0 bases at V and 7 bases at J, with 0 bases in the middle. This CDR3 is CSVEETQYF. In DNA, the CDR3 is TGCAGCGTTGAAGAGACCCAGTACTTC.

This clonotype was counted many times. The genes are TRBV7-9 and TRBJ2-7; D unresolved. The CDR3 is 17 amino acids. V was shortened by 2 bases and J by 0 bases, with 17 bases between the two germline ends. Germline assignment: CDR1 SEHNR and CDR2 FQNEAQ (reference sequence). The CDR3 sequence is CASSLSQLSPSSYEQYF. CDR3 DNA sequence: TGTGCCAGCAGCTTAAGTCAATTGAGTCCGAGCTCCTACGAGCAGTACTTC.

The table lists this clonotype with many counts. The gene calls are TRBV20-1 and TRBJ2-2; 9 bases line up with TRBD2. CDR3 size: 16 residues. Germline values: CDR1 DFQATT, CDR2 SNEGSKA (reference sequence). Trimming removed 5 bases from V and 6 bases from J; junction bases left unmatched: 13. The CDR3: CSARTAGGLEAGELFF. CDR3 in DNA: TGCAGTGCTCGCACGGCGGGAGGGCTTGAGGCCGGGGAGCTGTTTTTT.

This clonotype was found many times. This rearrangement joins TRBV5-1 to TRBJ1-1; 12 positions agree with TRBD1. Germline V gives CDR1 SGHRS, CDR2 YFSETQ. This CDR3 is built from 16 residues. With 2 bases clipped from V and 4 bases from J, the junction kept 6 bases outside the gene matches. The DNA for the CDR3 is TGCGCCAGCAGCTTAGGGACAGGGGGCGGAGGCACTGAAGCTTTCTTT. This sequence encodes CASSLGTGGGGTEAFF.

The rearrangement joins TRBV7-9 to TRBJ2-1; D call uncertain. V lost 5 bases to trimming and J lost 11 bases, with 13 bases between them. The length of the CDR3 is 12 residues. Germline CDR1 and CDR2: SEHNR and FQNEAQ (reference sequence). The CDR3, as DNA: TGTGCCAGCAGCGTAAACACCGGAAAGCAGTTCTTC. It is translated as CASSVNTGKQFF. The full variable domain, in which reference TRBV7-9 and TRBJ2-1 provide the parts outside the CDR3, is DTGVSQNPRHKITKRGQNVTFRCDPISEHNRLYWYRQTLGQGPEFLTYFQNEAQLEKSRLLSDRFSAERPKGSFSTLEIQRTEQGDSAMYLCASSVNTGKQFFGPGTRLTVL.

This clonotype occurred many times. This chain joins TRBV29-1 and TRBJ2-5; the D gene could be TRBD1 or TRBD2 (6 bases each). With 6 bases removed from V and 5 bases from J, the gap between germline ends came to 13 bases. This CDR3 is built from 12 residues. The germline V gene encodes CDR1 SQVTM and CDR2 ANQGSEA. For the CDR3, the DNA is TGCAGCGTCGGGGGCCCAGCGGAGACCCAGTACTTC. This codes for CSVGGPAETQYF.

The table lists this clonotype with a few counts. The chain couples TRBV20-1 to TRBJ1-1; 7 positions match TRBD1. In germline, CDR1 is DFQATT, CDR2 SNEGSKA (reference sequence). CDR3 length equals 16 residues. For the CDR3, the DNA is TGCAGATTACAGGACAGGCCCCAGAGTAGGAGCACTGAAGCTTTCTTT. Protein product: CRLQDRPQSRSTEAFF.